This TCR beta chain was sequenced for a study of blood T cell repertoires in COVID-19 (dated by TCRdb to the early 2020s). Background on the whole study: Samples from collaborators originated in the United States, Italy and Spain and spanned both the acute and convalescent phases of COVID-19. The prospective study material was composed of cDNA or gDNA derived from T cells, B-cell-depleted T cells, or PBMCs. Subjects who had been exposed to COVID-19, were actively infected with it, or had recovered from it provided the deeply sampled blood TCRbeta repertoires that made up the dataset. A freely available public database, intended as a resource for researchers studying the immune response to SARS-CoV-2, is where the repertoires were released. Samples were obtained from the ongoing ImmuneRACE study (first 160 participants) and from over 1,000 subjects provided by 6 global collaborators. Nearly every sample came with metadata listing a de-identified subject ID, COVID-19 status, age in years and sex. Where HLA class I and class II types were available, the types were taken from metadata supplied by the sample provider, not from assay-based typing.

V lost 6 bases and J lost 7 bases, and the count of bases not matched to a germline gene is 1. The germline V gene yields MNHEY for CDR1 and SVGAGI for CDR2. The cysteine opens and the phenylalanine closes a CDR3 of 11 amino acids. Kept here is only the CDR3 DNA, which spans 33 bases and is read in frame from base 1. TCRbeta CDR3 regions were amplified from genomic DNA by means of the immunoSEQ Assay, a bias-controlled multiplex PCR. Under the source paper's analysis protocol: The number of nucleated cells in each sample was estimated by amplification of reference gene primers within the assay. Sequence reads were collapsed and filtered to measure the absolute abundance of every unique TCRbeta CDR3 rearrangement. For each sample, productive Simpson clonality was calculated as the square root of Simpson's diversity index over productive rearrangements. The immuneACCESS repertoire file appears here via TCRdb, limited to in-frame rearrangements. These files lack a portion of the clones; in checked studies, under half of the deficit traces to unresolved V genes, and the cause of the others is not known. V, J and clone size were drawn from that table, and D and trimming were deduced from the DNA. In this sample the table shows around 250,000 clones, around nine tenths of which occur a single time. Approximately 10% of the sample rests with the top ten.

This clone was observed a single time. Its antigen remains undetermined. Base qualities are not at hand, and no much larger clone is one base apart. Paper-wide results and their limitations: The amount of clinical and demographic metadata varied by source and participant and was provided uncurated.

One collaborating source in Seattle enrolled patients while the patients were actively infected and followed the patients over time throughout the course of disease. Whole blood was collected in K2EDTA tubes by collaborating institutions according to the institutions' own protocols. For TCRbeta analysis, collaborator samples were shipped as frozen whole blood, as isolated PBMCs, or as DNA extracted from either sample type. The receptor's source is a woman in her 70s with COVID-19, enrolled during active disease. The sequence joins TRBV6-5 to TRBJ1-2; TRBD1 fits 8 bases in the junction. The sample was peripheral blood. The bases are TGTGCCAGCAGACAGGGGGTTGGCTACACCTTC. Its product reads: CASRQGVGYTF.